This TCR beta chain was retrieved from a study of spatial heterogeneity in lung cancer. Time point given: sample taken at primary tumor resection. The donor population consisted of over 55 patients with untreated, early-stage non-small cell lung cancer. Whole RNA from tumor, nontumor lung or frozen PBMC was sequenced unsorted. Individually, TCR cDNA molecules were each labelled with a unique molecular identifier. TCRdb called the 5' RACE reads again in MiXCR, with one record for every CDR3 protein. Of about 92,000 distinct CDR3 sequences in the sample, more than 10% are singletons; the top ten hold over 40%. Per germline, CDR1 SNHLY and CDR2 FYNNEI. This CDR3 is built from 19 residues. J gave up 0 bases and V 0 bases, and 10 bases lay outside the gene matches. This clonotype was picked up many times.

The origin of this receptor is a male donor with early-stage non-small cell lung cancer. The sample here was PBMCs, taken at surgery. This chain joins TRBV2 and TRBJ2-2; 7 bases align to TRBD1. The CDR3 is CASSEADRVAESNTGELFF. For the CDR3, the DNA is TGTGCCAGCAGTGAAGCCGACAGGGTCGCCGAATCGAACACCGGGGAGCTGTTTTTT.